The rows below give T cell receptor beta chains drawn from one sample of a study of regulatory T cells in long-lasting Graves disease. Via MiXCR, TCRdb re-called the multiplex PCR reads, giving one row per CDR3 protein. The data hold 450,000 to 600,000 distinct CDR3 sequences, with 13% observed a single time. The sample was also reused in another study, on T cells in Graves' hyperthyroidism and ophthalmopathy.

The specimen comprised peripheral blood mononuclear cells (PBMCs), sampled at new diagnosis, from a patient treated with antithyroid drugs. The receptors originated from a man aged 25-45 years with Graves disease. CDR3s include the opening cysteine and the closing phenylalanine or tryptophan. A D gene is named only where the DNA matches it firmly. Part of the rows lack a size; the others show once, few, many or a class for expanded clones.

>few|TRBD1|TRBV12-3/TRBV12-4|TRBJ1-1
CASSSAAGTGGRAEAFF
TGTGCCAGCAGCTCGGCTGCCGGGACAGGGGGAAGGGCTGAAGCTTTCTTT
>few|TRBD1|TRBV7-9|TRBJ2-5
CASGQGQETQYF
TGTGCCAGCGGACAGGGGCAAGAGACCCAGTACTTC
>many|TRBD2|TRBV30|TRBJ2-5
CASWAGGETQYF
TGTGCCTCATGGGCGGGAGGAGAGACCCAGTACTTC
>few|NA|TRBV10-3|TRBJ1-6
CAISLGQTNSPLHF
TGTGCCATCAGTCTGGGTCAGACTAATTCACCCCTCCACTTT
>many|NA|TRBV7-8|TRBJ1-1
CASSENAGRMNTEAFF
TGTGCCAGCAGCGAAAATGCAGGGAGAATGAACACTGAAGCTTTCTTT
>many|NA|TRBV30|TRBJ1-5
CAWSKGSNQPQHF
TGTGCCTGGAGCAAAGGTAGCAATCAGCCCCAGCATTTT
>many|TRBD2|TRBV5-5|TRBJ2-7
CASSLILAGAEQYF
TGTGCCAGCAGCTTGATCCTAGCGGGAGCTGAGCAGTACTTC
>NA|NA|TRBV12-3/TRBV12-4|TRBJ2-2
CASRLLDYQFTGELFF
TGTGCCAGCAGATTACTGGACTATCAATTCACCGGGGAGCTGTTTTTT
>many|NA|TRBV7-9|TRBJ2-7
CASSSQGVPIEQYF
TGTGCCAGCAGCTCACAGGGAGTTCCCATCGAGCAGTACTTC
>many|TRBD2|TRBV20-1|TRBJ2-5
CSASSSGGVTQYF
TGCAGTGCTAGTTCGTCGGGAGGGGTGACCCAGTACTTC
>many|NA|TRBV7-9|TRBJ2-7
CASSPRVSSYEQYF
TGTGCCAGCAGCCCCCGAGTTTCTTCCTACGAGCAGTACTTC
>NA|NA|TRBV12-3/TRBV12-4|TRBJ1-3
CASRPFLDSGNTIYF
TGTGCCAGCAGACCATTTCTGGACTCTGGAAACACCATATATTTT
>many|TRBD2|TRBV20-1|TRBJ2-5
CSARDGLAGWGTQYF
TGCAGTGCTAGAGACGGACTAGCGGGATGGGGGACCCAGTACTTC
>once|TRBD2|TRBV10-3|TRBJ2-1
CAISGTSGSLYNEQFF
TGTGCCATCAGTGGGACTAGCGGGAGCCTTTACAATGAGCAGTTCTTC
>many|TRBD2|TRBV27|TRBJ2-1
CASKETSVNNEQFF
TGTGCCAGCAAAGAGACTAGCGTAAACAATGAGCAGTTCTTC
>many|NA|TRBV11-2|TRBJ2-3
CASSYLLGSRTDTQYF
TGTGCCAGCAGCTACCTCCTTGGGAGCCGCACAGATACGCAGTATTTT
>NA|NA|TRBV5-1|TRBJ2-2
CASSLSGANTGELFF
TGCGCCAGCAGCTTGTCAGGGGCTAACACCGGGGAGCTGTTTTTT
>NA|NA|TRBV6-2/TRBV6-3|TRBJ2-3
CASSDVDTDTQYF
TGTGCCAGCAGTGACGTGGACACAGATACGCAGTATTTT
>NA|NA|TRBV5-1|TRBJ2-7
CASSPQVDGGDEQYF
TGCGCCAGCAGCCCCCAGGTGGACGGTGGAGACGAGCAGTACTTC
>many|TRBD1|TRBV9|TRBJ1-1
CASSVAIQGANTEAFF
TGTGCCAGCAGCGTAGCTATCCAGGGGGCGAACACTGAAGCTTTCTTT
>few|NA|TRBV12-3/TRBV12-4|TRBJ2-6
CASSRVRSGANVLTF
TGTGCCAGCAGCCGGGTTCGCTCTGGGGCCAACGTCCTGACTTTC
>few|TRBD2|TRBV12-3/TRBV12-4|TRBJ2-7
CASSPSGTSGGSSYEQYF
TGTGCCAGCAGCCCGAGCGGGACTAGCGGGGGATCCTCCTACGAGCAGTACTTC
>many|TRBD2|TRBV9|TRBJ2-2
CASSQAGGGELFF
TGTGCCAGCAGCCAAGCGGGAGGCGGGGAGCTGTTTTTT
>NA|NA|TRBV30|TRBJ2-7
CAWSPPPLTREQYF
TGTGCCTGGAGCCCCCCGCCCCTTACGAGGGAGCAGTACTTC
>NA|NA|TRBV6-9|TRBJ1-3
CASSYANTIYF
TGTGCCAGCAGTTACGCAAACACCATATATTTT
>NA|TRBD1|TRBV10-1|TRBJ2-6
CASSPRRPGTGYGANVLTF
TGCGCCAGCAGTCCACGCCGTCCCGGGACAGGGTACGGGGCCAACGTCCTGACTTTC
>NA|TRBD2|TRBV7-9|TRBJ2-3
CASSLAQVSLQRERDTQYF
TGTGCCAGCAGCTTAGCTCAGGTCTCTCTACAGCGGGAAAGAGATACGCAGTATTTT
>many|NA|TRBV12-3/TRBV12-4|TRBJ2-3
CASSLALVTTDTQYF
TGTGCCAGCAGTTTAGCCTTGGTAACCACAGATACGCAGTATTTT
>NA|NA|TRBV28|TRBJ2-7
CASSYQDNEQYF
TGTGCCAGCAGTTACCAGGACAATGAGCAGTACTTC
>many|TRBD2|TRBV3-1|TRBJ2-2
CASSLRAGGATGELFF
TGTGCCAGCAGCTTAAGAGCGGGAGGAGCCACCGGGGAGCTGTTTTTT
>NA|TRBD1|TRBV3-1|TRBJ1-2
CASSPWARQGVGGYTF
TGTGCCAGCAGCCCGTGGGCCAGACAGGGGGTGGGTGGCTACACCTTC
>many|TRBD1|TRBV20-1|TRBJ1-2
CSARDQGQGVQGGYTF
TGCAGTGCTAGAGATCAAGGACAGGGAGTCCAAGGTGGCTACACCTTC
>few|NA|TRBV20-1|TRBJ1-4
CSASGQAFGETNEKLFF
TGCAGTGCTAGTGGTCAGGCCTTCGGAGAAACTAATGAAAAACTGTTTTTT
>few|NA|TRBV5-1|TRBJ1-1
CASSLETLTEAFF
TGCGCCAGCAGCTTGGAAACGCTCACTGAAGCTTTCTTT
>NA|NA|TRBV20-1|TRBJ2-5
CSARETGAETQYF
TGCAGTGCTAGAGAGACAGGTGCGGAGACCCAGTACTTC
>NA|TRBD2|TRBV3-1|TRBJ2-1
CASNLPRLGREDNNEQFF
TGTGCCAGCAACCTTCCCCGGCTGGGGCGGGAGGACAACAATGAGCAGTTCTTC
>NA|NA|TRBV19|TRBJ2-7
CASSMGPNYEQYF
TGTGCCAGCAGTATGGGACCGAACTACGAGCAGTACTTC
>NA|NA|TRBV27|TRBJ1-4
CASSRTGGVNEKLFF
TGTGCCAGCAGCCGAACGGGGGGAGTTAATGAAAAACTGTTTTTT
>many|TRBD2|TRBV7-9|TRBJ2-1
CASRQLAGGINEQFF
TGTGCCAGCAGACAACTAGCGGGAGGCATCAATGAGCAGTTCTTC
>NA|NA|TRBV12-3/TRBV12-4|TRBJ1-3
CASNLGSPSSGNTIYF
TGTGCCAGCAACCTGGGGTCCCCGAGCTCTGGAAACACCATATATTTT
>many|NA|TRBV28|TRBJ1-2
CASSFRGIANYGYTF
TGTGCCAGCAGTTTCCGGGGGATAGCTAACTATGGCTACACCTTC
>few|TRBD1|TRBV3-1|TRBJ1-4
CASSPTSTGVNEKLFF
TGTGCCAGCAGCCCTACCTCAACAGGGGTTAATGAAAAACTGTTTTTT
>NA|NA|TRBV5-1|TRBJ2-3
CASSLQPLSSTDTQYF
TGCGCCAGCAGCTTGCAGCCGCTCTCTAGCACAGATACGCAGTATTTT
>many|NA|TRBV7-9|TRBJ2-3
CASSPDSRTDTQYF
TGTGCCAGCAGCCCGGACTCAAGGACAGATACGCAGTATTTT
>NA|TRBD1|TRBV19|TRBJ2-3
CASSDRGGDTQYF
TGTGCCAGTAGTGACAGGGGTGGAGATACGCAGTATTTT
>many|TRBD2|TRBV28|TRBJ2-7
CASTHGTSVHEQYF
TGTGCCAGCACCCACGGGACTAGCGTACACGAGCAGTACTTC
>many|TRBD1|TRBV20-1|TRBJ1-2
CSAADRPSSFYGYTF
TGCAGTGCGGCGGACAGGCCATCCTCTTTCTATGGCTACACCTTC
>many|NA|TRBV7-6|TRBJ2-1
CASSVRQDEQFF
TGTGCCAGCAGCGTTCGACAGGATGAGCAGTTCTTC
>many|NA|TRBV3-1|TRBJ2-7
CASSQSGQSLEQYF
TGTGCCAGCAGCCAATCCGGACAGAGTTTAGAGCAGTACTTC
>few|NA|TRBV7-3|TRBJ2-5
CASSLFGQGSVETQYF
TGTGCCAGCAGCTTATTTGGGCAGGGGTCGGTAGAGACCCAGTACTTC
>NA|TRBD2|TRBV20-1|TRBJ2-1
CSARGGRARYNEQFF
TGCAGTGCTAGAGGCGGGAGGGCCCGGTACAATGAGCAGTTCTTC
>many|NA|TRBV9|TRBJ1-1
CASSPIVRGEAFF
TGTGCCAGCAGCCCCATTGTCCGAGGTGAAGCTTTCTTT
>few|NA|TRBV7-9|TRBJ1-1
CASSSSGVGAFF
TGTGCCAGCAGCTCCTCAGGGGTGGGAGCTTTCTTT
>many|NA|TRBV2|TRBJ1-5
CASSAGGAYQPQHF
TGTGCCAGCAGTGCGGGAGGGGCCTATCAGCCCCAGCATTTT